What follows describes a single T cell receptor beta chain. These data belong to a study of glioma-infiltrating T cells after dendritic cell vaccination. The CDR3 has 14 residues. V lost 6 bases, J lost 5 bases, and 17 bases lay in between. The germline gives CDR1 MNHEY, CDR2 SMNVEV (reference sequence). Using immunoSEQ multiplex PCR, the repertoire was profiled, and TCRdb retains in-frame clones only, with some absent. The sample yields 95,000 or so clones, about 83% seen once. The TCR comes from a human donor with glioblastoma. Sequencing used blood, obtained before dendritic cell vaccination. The chain links TRBV27 to TRBJ2-7; TRBD1 is a possible D gene (5 bases). CDR3 DNA: TGTGCCAGCAGACGAGAAACAGGTAACCACGAGCAGTACTTC. Translating gives CASRRETGNHEQYF.